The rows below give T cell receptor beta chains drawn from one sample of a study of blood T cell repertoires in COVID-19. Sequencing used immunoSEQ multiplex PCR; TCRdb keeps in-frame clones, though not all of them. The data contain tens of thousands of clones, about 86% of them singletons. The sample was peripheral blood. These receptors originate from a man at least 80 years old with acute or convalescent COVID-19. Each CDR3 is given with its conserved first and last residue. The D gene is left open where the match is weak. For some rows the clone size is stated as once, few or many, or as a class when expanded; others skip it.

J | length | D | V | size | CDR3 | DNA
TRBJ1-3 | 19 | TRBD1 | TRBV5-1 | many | CASSLEGPGQASSGNTIYF | TGCGCCAGCAGCTTGGAGGGCCCGGGACAGGCCAGCTCTGGAAACACCATATATTTT
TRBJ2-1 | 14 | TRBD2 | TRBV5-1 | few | CASRASGRLNEQFF | TGCGCCAGCAGGGCTAGCGGGAGACTCAATGAGCAGTTCTTC
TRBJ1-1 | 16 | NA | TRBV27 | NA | CASSLSGGGRDTEAFF | TGTGCCAGCAGTTTATCGGGGGGGGGCAGGGACACTGAAGCTTTCTTT
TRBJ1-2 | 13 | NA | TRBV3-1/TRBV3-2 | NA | CASSHTEFDGYTF | TGTGCCAGCAGCCACACAGAATTCGATGGCTACACCTTC
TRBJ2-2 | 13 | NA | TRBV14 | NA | CASSLVAPGELFF | TGTGCCAGCAGCCTAGTTGCACCCGGGGAGCTGTTTTTT
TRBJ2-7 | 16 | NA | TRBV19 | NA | CASSISTGTGSYEQYF | TGTGCCAGTAGTATATCTACAGGGACCGGCTCCTACGAGCAGTACTTC
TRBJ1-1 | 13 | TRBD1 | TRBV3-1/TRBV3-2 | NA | CASSQGQGVPAFF | TGTGCCAGCAGCCAAGGACAGGGGGTTCCAGCTTTCTTT
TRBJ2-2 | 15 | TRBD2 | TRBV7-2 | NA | CASSLAGVGTGELFF | TGTGCCAGCAGCTTGGCGGGAGTGGGGACCGGGGAGCTGTTTTTT
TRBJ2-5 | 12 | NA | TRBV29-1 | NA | CSVEEQTETQYF | TGCAGCGTTGAAGAACAGACAGAGACCCAGTACTTC
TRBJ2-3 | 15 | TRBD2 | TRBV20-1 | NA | CSASPGLAKADTQYF | TGCAGTGCTAGTCCGGGACTAGCGAAGGCAGATACGCAGTATTTT
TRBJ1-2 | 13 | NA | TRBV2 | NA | CASTLSDTYGYTF | TGTGCCAGCACCTTATCTGACACCTATGGCTACACCTTC
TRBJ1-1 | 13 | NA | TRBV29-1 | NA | CSVEVGGVAEAFF | TGCAGCGTTGAAGTGGGGGGGGTGGCTGAAGCTTTCTTT
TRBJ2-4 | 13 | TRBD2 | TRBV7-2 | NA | CASSLETSGFQYF | TGTGCCAGCAGCTTAGAGACTAGCGGGTTTCAGTACTTC
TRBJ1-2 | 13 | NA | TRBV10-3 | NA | CAISEPGTYGYTF | TGTGCCATCAGTGAACCCGGGACATATGGCTACACCTTC
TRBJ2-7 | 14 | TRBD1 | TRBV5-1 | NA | CASTRTGPNYEQYF | TGCGCCAGCACCCGGACAGGGCCCAACTACGAGCAGTACTTC
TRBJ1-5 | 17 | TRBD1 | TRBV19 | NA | CASSPRPGQGLNQPQHF | TGTGCCAGTAGTCCTCGCCCGGGACAGGGGCTCAATCAGCCCCAGCATTTT
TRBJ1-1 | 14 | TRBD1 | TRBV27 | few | CASSFRQGNTEAFF | TGTGCCAGCAGTTTTCGACAGGGGAACACTGAAGCTTTCTTT
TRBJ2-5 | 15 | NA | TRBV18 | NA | CASSPPGVGGETQYF | TGTGCCAGCTCACCACCCGGAGTGGGGGGAGAGACCCAGTACTTC
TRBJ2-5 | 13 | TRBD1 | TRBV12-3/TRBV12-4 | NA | CASSRDQTGAQYF | TGTGCCAGCAGCCGCGACCAGACAGGGGCCCAGTACTTC
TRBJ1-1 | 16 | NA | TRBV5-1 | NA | CASSLEGRRMNTEAFF | TGCGCCAGCAGCTTGGAGGGGCGAAGAATGAACACTGAAGCTTTCTTT
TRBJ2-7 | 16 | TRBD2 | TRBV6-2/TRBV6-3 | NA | CASSYAGTSLAYEQYF | TGTGCCAGCAGTTACGCCGGGACTAGCCTTGCCTACGAGCAGTACTTC
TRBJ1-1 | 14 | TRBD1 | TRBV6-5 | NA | CASSSDRGGSEAFF | TGTGCCAGCAGTTCCGACAGGGGGGGCTCTGAAGCTTTCTTT
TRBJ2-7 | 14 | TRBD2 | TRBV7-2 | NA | CASSSTSGAYEQYF | TGTGCCAGCAGCTCTACTAGCGGGGCCTACGAGCAGTACTTC
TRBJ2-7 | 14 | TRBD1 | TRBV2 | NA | CASRRTGVGYEQYF | TGTGCCAGCAGGAGAACAGGGGTGGGATACGAGCAGTACTTC
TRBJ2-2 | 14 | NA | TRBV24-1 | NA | CATSEGGRTGELFF | TGTGCCACCAGTGAGGGAGGACGGACCGGGGAGCTGTTTTTT
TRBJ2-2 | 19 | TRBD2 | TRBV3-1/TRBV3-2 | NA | CASSQPQSGRALDTGELFF | TGTGCCAGCAGCCAACCACAGAGCGGGAGGGCCTTGGACACCGGGGAGCTGTTTTTT
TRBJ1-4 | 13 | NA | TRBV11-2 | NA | CASSPRQNEKLFF | TGTGCCAGCAGCCCCCGACAGAATGAAAAACTGTTTTTT
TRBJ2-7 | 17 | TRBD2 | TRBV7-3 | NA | CASSLGLAGGPAYEQYF | TGTGCCAGCAGCTTGGGACTAGCGGGAGGGCCCGCCTACGAGCAGTACTTC
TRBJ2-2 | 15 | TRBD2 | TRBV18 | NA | CASSPERLAGGELFF | TGTGCCAGCTCACCGGAGAGACTAGCCGGTGGGGAGCTGTTTTTT
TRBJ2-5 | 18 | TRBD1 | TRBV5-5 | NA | CASSLSPTGTGYQETQYF | TGTGCCAGCAGCTTATCGCCTACCGGGACAGGGTACCAAGAGACCCAGTACTTC
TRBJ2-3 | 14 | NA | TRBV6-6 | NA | CASRRTGRADTQYF | TGTGCCAGCAGGCGAACAGGGAGAGCAGATACGCAGTATTTT
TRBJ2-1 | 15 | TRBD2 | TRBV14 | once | CASSQPGLSYNEQFF | TGTGCCAGCAGCCAACCGGGACTATCCTACAATGAGCAGTTCTTC
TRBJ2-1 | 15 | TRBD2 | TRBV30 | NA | CAWRGRGSSYNEQFF | TGTGCCTGGAGGGGGCGCGGGAGCTCCTACAATGAGCAGTTCTTC
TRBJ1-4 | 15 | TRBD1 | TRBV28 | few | CASTSSQGPNEKLFF | TGTGCCAGCACCTCTTCACAGGGGCCGAATGAAAAACTGTTTTTT
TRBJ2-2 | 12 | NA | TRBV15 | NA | CATSRDVGELFF | TGTGCCACCAGCAGAGACGTTGGGGAGCTGTTTTTT
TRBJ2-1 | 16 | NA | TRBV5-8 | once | CASPAFGGMPDNEQFF | TGTGCCAGCCCAGCTTTTGGCGGGATGCCCGATAATGAGCAGTTCTTC
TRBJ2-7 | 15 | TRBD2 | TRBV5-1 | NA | CASSSGSGSVYEQYF | TGCGCCAGCAGCTCAGGTAGCGGGAGTGTCTACGAGCAGTACTTC
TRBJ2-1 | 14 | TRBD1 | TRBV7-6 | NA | CASSPRTGGNEQFF | TGTGCCAGCAGCCCGCGGACAGGGGGCAATGAGCAGTTCTTC
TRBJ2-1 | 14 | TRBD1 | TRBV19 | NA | CASSPNRGADEQFF | TGTGCCAGTAGTCCAAACAGGGGGGCCGATGAGCAGTTCTTC
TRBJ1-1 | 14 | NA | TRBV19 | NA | CASSSQATNTEAFF | TGTGCCAGTAGTTCCCAGGCTACGAACACTGAAGCTTTCTTT
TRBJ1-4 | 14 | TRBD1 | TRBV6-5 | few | CASSWTGGNEKLFF | TGTGCCAGCAGCTGGACAGGGGGTAATGAAAAACTGTTTTTT
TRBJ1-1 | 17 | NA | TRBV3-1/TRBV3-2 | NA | CASSLSSVITGNTEAFF | TGTGCCAGCAGCCTCTCCTCTGTGATTACAGGTAACACTGAAGCTTTCTTT
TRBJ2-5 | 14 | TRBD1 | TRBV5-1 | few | CASSSLTGEETQYF | TGCGCCAGCAGCTCGCTCACAGGGGAAGAGACCCAGTACTTC
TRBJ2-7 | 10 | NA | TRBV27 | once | CASFRGQMYF | TGTGCCAGCTTCAGAGGACAGATGTACTTC
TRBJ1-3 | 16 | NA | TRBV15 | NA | CATSRRGGGSGNTIYF | TGTGCCACCAGCCGGAGGGGAGGTGGCTCTGGAAACACCATATATTTT
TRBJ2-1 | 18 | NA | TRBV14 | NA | CASSQAGDTEPSYNEQFF | TGTGCCAGCAGCCAAGCAGGCGACACCGAACCCTCCTACAATGAGCAGTTCTTC
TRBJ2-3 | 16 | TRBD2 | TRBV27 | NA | CASKSVSGRGTDTQYF | TGTGCCAGTAAATCGGTTAGCGGGAGGGGGACAGATACGCAGTATTTT